Sequencing of this T cell receptor (beta chain) was carried out in a study of identical twins. Healthy Caucasians provided all donations. This clonotype turned up a few times. Antigen: not known. Findings and caveats of the study: Out-of-frame sharing of TCR alpha in monozygotic twins was underestimated by models. Compared with unrelated sharing, twin-shared out-of-frame alpha sequences had more low-probability sequences. Zero-insertion analyses were open to partial confounding by invariant MAIT and iNKT cells.

Trimming at V came to 5 bases and at J to 0 bases, leaving 4 bases not matched to a gene. The CDR3 spans 14 residues. In germline, CDR1 is MDHEN, CDR2 SYDVKM. TCRdb independently ran MiXCR on the 5' RACE reads; one entry per CDR3 protein. The repertoire consists of 1.5 million to 2 million distinct CDR3 sequences, with 32% occurring once and the leading ten covering more than 0.25%. The sequenced material came from cord blood. The TCR originated in a newborn girl in good health. This chain joins TRBV28 and TRBJ2-7; 7 bases are shared with TRBD1. The CDR3 nucleotides read TGTGCCAGCAGTCTCCACAGGGGCTCCTACGAGCAGTACTTC. Translated: CASSLHRGSYEQYF.